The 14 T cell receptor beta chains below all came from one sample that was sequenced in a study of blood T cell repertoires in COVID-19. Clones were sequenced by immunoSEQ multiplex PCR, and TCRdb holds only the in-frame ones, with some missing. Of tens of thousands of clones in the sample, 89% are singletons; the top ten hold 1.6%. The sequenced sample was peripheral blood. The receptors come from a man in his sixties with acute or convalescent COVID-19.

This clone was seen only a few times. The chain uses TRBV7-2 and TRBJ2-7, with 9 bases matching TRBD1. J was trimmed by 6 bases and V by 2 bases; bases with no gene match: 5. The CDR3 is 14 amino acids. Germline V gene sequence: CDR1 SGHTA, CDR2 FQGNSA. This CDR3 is CASSLPGTGREQYF. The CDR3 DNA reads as TGTGCCAGCAGCTTACCCGGGACAGGGCGCGAGCAGTACTTC. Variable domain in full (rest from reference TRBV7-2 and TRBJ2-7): GAGVSQSPSNKVTEKGKDVELRCDPISGHTALYWYRQSLGQGLEFLIYFQGNSAPDKSGLPSDRFSAERTGGSVSTLTIQRTQQEDSAVYLCASSLPGTGREQYFGPGTRLTVT.

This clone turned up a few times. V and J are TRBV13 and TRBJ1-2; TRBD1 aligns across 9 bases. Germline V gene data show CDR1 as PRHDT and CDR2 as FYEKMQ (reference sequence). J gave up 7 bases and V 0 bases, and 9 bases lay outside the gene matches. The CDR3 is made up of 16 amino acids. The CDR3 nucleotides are TGTGCCAGCAGCTTAGGCCCGACAGGGGGTGCCGTTGGCTACACCTTC. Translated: CASSLGPTGGAVGYTF.

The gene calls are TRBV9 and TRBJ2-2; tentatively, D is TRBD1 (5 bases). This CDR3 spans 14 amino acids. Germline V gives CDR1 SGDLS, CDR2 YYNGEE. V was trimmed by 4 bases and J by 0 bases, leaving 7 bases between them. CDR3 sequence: CASSKGTNTGELFF. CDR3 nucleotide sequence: TGTGCCAGCAGCAAGGGGACGAACACCGGGGAGCTGTTTTTT.

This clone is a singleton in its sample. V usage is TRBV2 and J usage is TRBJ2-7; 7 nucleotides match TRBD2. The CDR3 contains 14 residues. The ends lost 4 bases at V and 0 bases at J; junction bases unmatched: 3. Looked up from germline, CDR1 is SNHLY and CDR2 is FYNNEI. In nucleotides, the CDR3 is TGTGCCAGCAGTGTTGGGAGGGTCTCCTACGAGCAGTACTTC. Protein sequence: CASSVGRVSYEQYF.

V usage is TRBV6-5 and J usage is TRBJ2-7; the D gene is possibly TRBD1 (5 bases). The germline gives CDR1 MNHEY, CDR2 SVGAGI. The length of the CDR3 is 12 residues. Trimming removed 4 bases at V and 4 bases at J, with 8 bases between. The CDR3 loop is CASSSPGYEQYF. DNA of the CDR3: TGTGCCAGCAGTTCCCCAGGGTACGAGCAGTACTTC.

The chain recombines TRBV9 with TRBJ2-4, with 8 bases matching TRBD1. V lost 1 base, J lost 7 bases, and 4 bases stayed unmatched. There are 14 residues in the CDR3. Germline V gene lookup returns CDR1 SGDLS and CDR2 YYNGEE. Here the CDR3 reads CASSVTGGMNIQYF. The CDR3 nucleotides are TGTGCCAGCAGCGTAACAGGGGGTATGAACATTCAGTACTTC.

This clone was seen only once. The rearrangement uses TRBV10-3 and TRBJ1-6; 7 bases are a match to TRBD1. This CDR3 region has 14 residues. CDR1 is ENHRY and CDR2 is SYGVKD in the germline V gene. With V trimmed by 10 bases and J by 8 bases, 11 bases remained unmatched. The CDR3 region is CATLDRWGYSPLHF. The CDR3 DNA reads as TGTGCCACCTTGGACAGGTGGGGATATTCACCCCTCCACTTT.

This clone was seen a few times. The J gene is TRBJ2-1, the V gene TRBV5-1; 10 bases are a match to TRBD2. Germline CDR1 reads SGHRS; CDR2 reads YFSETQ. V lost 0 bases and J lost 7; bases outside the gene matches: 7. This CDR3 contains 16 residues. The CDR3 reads CASSLVPLAGVNEQFF. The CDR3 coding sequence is TGCGCCAGCAGCTTGGTCCCTCTAGCGGGGGTAAATGAGCAGTTCTTC.

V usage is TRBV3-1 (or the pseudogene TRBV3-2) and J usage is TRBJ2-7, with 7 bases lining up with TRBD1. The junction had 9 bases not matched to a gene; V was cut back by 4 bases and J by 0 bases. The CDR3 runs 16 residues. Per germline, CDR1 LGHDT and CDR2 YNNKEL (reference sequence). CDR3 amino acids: CASSLRTGLDSYEQYF. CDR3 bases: TGTGCCAGCAGCCTTCGGACAGGTTTGGACTCCTACGAGCAGTACTTC.

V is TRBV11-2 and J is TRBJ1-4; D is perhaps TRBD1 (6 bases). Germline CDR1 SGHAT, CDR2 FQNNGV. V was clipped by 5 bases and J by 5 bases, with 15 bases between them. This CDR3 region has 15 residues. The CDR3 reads CASSEQQGKNEKLFF. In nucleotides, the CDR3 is TGTGCCAGCAGCGAGCAACAGGGAAAGAATGAAAAACTGTTTTTT.

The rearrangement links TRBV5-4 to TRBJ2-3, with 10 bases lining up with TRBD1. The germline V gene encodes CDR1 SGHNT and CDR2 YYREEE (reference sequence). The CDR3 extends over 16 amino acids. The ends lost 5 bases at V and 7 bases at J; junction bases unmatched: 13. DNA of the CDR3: TGTGCCAGCAGTTCGCCCGGGACAGGGGTTTTGAATACGCAGTATTTT. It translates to CASSSPGTGVLNTQYF.

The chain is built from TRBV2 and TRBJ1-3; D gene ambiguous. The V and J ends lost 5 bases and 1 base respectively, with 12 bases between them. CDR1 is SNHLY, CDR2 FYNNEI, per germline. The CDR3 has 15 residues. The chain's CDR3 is CASSPVRGSGNTIYF. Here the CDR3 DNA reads TGTGCCAGCAGTCCCGTACGGGGTTCTGGAAACACCATATATTTT.

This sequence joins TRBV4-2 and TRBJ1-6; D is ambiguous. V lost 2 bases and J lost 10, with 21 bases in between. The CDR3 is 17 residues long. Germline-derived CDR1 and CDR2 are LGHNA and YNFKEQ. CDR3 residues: CASSQSRQAESVSPLHF. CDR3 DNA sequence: TGTGCCAGCAGCCAATCCCGCCAGGCCGAATCGGTATCACCCCTCCACTTT.

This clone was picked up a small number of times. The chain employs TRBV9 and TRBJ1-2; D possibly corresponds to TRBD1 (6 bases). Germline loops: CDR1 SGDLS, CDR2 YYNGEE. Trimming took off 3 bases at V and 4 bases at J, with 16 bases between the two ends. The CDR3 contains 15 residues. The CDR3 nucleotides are TGTGCCAGCAGCGAGGGGACATCGGGAGGCTATGGCTACACCTTC. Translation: CASSEGTSGGYGYTF.